This TCR beta chain originates from a study of blood T cell repertoires in COVID-19. Study-wide context: Italy, Spain and the United States were the sources of the convalescent and acute COVID-19 samples. The cDNA or gDNA used as material had been derived from T cells, B-cell-depleted T cells, or PBMCs.

V lost 6 bases, J lost 5 bases, and 14 bases lay in between. This CDR3 has 15 residues. Germline CDR1 SGHDN, CDR2 FVKESK. Authors' methods: Quantification of nucleated cells was approximated via reference gene primer amplification. The protocol was immunoSEQ multiplex PCR, while the TCRdb copy is restricted to in-frame clones and leaves out a portion. V and J calls and clone size are copied from that table; D and trimming were computed from the DNA. In the table there are over 300,000 clones, 65% to 90% of which are singletons. Cohort 3 donors counted as recovered after two negative PCRs, clearance, or resolved symptoms.

The gene calls are TRBV14 and TRBJ1-6; possible D gene TRBD1, 6 bases. The sequenced material came from PBMCs or T cells enriched from blood (not recorded which). The clonotype was recovered from a young woman who had recovered from COVID-19. CDR3: CASSYLSGDNSPLHF. The CDR3 DNA reads as TGTGCCAGCAGTTACCTGTCAGGGGATAATTCACCCCTCCACTTT.